The 9 T cell receptor beta chains listed next were all sequenced from one sample in a study of T-cell memory formation after mild COVID-19. One entry per CDR3 protein, called by TCRdb with MiXCR from the 5' RACE reads. This sample has hundreds of thousands of distinct CDR3 sequences, with over 25% found just once. Sequencing used PBMCs or a T cell subset sorted from them (not recorded which). These TCRs come from an adult woman who had mild COVID-19 (a few samples of this study predate the infection). Cell type and time point are not known.

The J gene is TRBJ2-2, the V gene TRBV7-8, with D tentatively TRBD1 (6 bases). Trimming stripped 1 base from V and 4 bases from J, with 13 bases between. The germline CDR1 and CDR2 sequences are SGHVS and FQNEAQ. CDR3 length: 16 residues. The DNA of the CDR3 is TGTGCCAGCAGCTTAGATGGCCAGGGGTCCACCGGGGAGCTGTTTTTT. It translates to CASSLDGQGSTGELFF.

In its sample, this clonotype was seen a few times. This sequence joins TRBV15 and TRBJ2-7, with TRBD2 matching 7 bases. This CDR3 is 14 amino acids long. With V trimmed by 8 bases and J by 2 bases, 9 bases remained unmatched. Germline CDR1 LNHNV, CDR2 YYDKDF (reference sequence). CDR3 sequence: CATPEGTTTYEQYF. In DNA, the CDR3 is TGTGCCACCCCGGAGGGGACTACGACCTACGAGCAGTACTTC.

This chain joins TRBV24-1 and TRBJ2-2; D unclear. This CDR3 has 12 residues. V was cut by 8 bases and J by 6 bases, with 9 bases left in between. Germline CDR1 is KGHDR and CDR2 is SFDVKD. DNA of the CDR3: TGTGCCACCAAAGATTCGGCCGGGGAGCTGTTTTTT. Its translation is CATKDSAGELFF.

This clonotype was recorded a few times. The chain has TRBV24-1 and TRBJ2-1; 7 bases agree with TRBD1. The germline CDR1 and CDR2 sequences are KGHDR and SFDVKD. CDR3 length: 12 residues. V lost 4 bases to trimming and J lost 15 bases; unmatched junction nucleotides: 8. The CDR3 loop is CATSEPGQNPFF. The DNA for the CDR3 is TGTGCCACCAGTGAGCCGGGACAGAACCCGTTCTTC.

Sample share makes this clonotype medium-sized (0.01 to 0.1%). The chain uses TRBV7-6 and TRBJ2-1; D gene unclear. Germline CDR1 SGHVS, CDR2 FNYEAQ. The ends were cut back, 2 bases at V and 4 bases at J, with 9 bases in the middle. This CDR3 comprises 14 residues. CDR3 nucleotide sequence: TGTGCCAGCAGCTTACTCGGGCCATACAATGAGCAGTTCTTC. Its translation is CASSLLGPYNEQFF. The full variable domain, its missing parts supplied by reference TRBV7-6 and TRBJ2-1, is GAGVSQSPRYKVTKRGQDVALRCDPISGHVSLYWYRQALGQGPEFLTYFNYEAQQDKSGLPNDRFSAERPEGSISTLTIQRTEQRDSAMYRCASSLLGPYNEQFFGPGTRLTVL.

The genes are TRBV6-2 or TRBV6-3 and TRBJ2-3; 14 bases align to TRBD2. V was clipped by 6 bases and J by 2 bases; unmatched bases: 7. Germline CDR1 and CDR2: MNHEY and SVGEGT. The CDR3 has 17 amino acids. CDR3 protein: CASRSGTSGGNTDTQYF. CDR3 in DNA: TGTGCCAGCAGATCCGGGACTAGCGGGGGAAACACAGATACGCAGTATTTT.

In DNA, the CDR3 is TGCGCCAGCAGGGTCAGGGACGACCCTAGGGAGCAGTACTTC. It is translated as CASRVRDDPREQYF. This chain uses TRBV5-1 with TRBJ2-7; TRBD1 or TRBD2 may be the D gene (5 bases each). Trimming took off 5 bases at V and 7 bases at J, with 19 bases between the two ends. Germline CDR1 SGHRS, CDR2 YFSETQ. The CDR3 sequence is 14 residues long. Together with reference TRBV5-1 and TRBJ2-7, the CDR3 gives the full variable domain: KAGVTQTPRYLIKTRGQQVTLSCSPISGHRSVSWYQQTPGQGLQFLFEYFSETQRNKGNFPGRFSGRQFSNSRSEMNVSTLELGDSALYLCASRVRDDPREQYFGPGTRLTVT.

This clonotype was counted only a few times. V gene TRBV4-3 combines with J gene TRBJ2-5; 7 nucleotides match TRBD2. Trimming cost V 4 bases and J 3 bases; bases outside gene matches: 8. This CDR3 spans 15 amino acids. The V gene's germline CDR1 is LGHNA and CDR2 YSLEER. Written as DNA, the CDR3 is TGCGCCAGCAGCCTCATTTGGGGGGGGAAAGAGACCCAGTACTTC. This sequence encodes CASSLIWGGKETQYF.

Only a few counts were recorded for this clonotype. The V gene is TRBV19, the J gene TRBJ2-6; D not resolved. V lost 3 bases, J lost 4 bases, and 10 bases lay in between. CDR1 and CDR2 from the germline V gene are LNHDA and SQIVND (reference sequence). The length of the CDR3 is 15 residues. For the CDR3, the DNA is TGTGCCAGTAGTATTGGCGCTCCCGGGGCCAACGTCCTGACTTTC. Translation: CASSIGAPGANVLTF.